This TCR beta chain was sequenced during a study of control samples from healthy donors and cancer patients. Some clones are missing from TCRdb's copy, which holds only in-frame ones; the method was immunoSEQ multiplex PCR. This sample has tens of thousands of clones, with about 87% found just once. The length of the CDR3 is 15 residues. From germline, CDR1 is SGHRS and CDR2 YFSETQ. Unmatched junction bases numbered 6, after V lost 0 bases and J lost 4 bases. The V and J genes are TRBV5-1 and TRBJ1-1; 7 bases align to TRBD1. The sequenced sample consisted of blood. This TCR came from a woman in her sixties or seventies in good health. The CDR3 spells CASSLEGAVGTEAFF. CDR3 DNA sequence: TGCGCCAGCAGCTTGGAGGGGGCGGTAGGCACTGAAGCTTTCTTT.